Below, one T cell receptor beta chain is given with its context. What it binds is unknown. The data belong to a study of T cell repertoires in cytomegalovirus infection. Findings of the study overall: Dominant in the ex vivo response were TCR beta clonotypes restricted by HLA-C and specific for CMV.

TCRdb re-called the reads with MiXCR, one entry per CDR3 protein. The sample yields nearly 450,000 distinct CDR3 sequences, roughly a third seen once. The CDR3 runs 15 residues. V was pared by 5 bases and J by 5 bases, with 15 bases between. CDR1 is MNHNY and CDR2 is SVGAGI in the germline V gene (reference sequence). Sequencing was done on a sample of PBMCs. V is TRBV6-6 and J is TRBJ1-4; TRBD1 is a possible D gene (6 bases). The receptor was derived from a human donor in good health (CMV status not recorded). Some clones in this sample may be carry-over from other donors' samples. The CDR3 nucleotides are TGTGCCAGCAGTGATCGCGCAGGGGTGAATGAAAAACTGTTTTTT. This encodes CASSDRAGVNEKLFF.